The 22 T cell receptor beta chains listed next were all sequenced from one sample in a study of T cells in Graves' hyperthyroidism and ophthalmopathy. Template material for amplifying TCR beta CDR3 regions consisted of RNA transcripts. Carried out on the TCR CDR3, a first-round RT-PCR used the HTBI primer set. TCRdb re-called the multiplex PCR reads through MiXCR, storing one row per CDR3 protein. The sample lists 250,000 to 350,000 distinct CDR3 sequences, over 15% occurring once. Material for sequencing was blood. These receptors originate from a man younger than 45 with Graves' hyperthyroidism.

Notes on this clonotype: This may arise from a read error, as a much more abundant clone is one base away. Without the conserved terminal phenylalanine or tryptophan, this CDR3 likely stems from a read error. This chain joins TRBV20-1 and TRBJ1-5; weak D call: TRBD1 (5 bases). The CDR3 has 16 amino acids. Deletions cut 5 bases from V and 2 bases from J, with 19 bases between. Germline values: CDR1 DFQATT, CDR2 SNEGSKA (reference sequence). CDR3 nucleotide sequence: TGCAGTGCTCTTCCACCAGGGCTCCGACGCAATCAGCCCCAGCATCTT. This sequence encodes CSALPPGLRRNQPQHL.

This clonotype was seen ten or more times. The chain has TRBV7-2 and TRBJ1-3; D is ambiguous. V lost 8 bases, J lost 4 bases, and 12 bases lay in between. Germline V gene lookup returns CDR1 SGHTA and CDR2 FQGNSA. CDR3 length: 13 amino acids. The CDR3 DNA sequence: TGTGCCAGCGGAACGACGGCGGGAAACACCATATATTTT. Translated: CASGTTAGNTIYF.

V usage is TRBV19 and J usage is TRBJ2-2; possibly TRBD2 for D (5 bases). The ends were cut back, 6 bases at V and 4 bases at J, with 12 bases in the middle. Germline values: CDR1 LNHDA, CDR2 SQIVND (reference sequence). This CDR3 is 14 amino acids long. The CDR3, as DNA: TGTGCCAGTAGAAGGGAGATGAGCACCGGGGAGCTGTTTTTT. Protein product: CASRREMSTGELFF.

In this sample, this clonotype turned up a few times. V and J are TRBV4-2 and TRBJ2-2; D remains ambiguous. CDR1 LGHNA and CDR2 YNFKEQ come from the germline V gene. V was shortened by 7 bases and J by 5 bases, with 5 bases between the two germline ends. The CDR3 has 11 amino acids. The CDR3 region is CASTTTGELFF. CDR3 coding DNA: TGTGCCAGCACCACGACCGGGGAGCTGTTTTTT.

This chain links TRBV7-2 with TRBJ2-3, with 7 bases lining up with TRBD1. Unmatched junction bases numbered 7, after V lost 5 bases and J lost 5 bases. From germline, CDR1 is SGHTA and CDR2 FQGNSA. This CDR3 has 14 residues. CDR3 protein: CASSRGQLKDTQYF. The CDR3 region has the DNA TGTGCCAGCAGCCGGGGACAGCTAAAAGATACGCAGTATTTT.

This clonotype was picked up a small number of times. V is TRBV20-1 and J is TRBJ2-1; 14 bases line up with TRBD2. This CDR3 region has 17 residues. The J segment lost 0 bases and the V segment lost 4 bases, leaving 5 bases of the junction unmatched. CDR1 and CDR2 from the germline V gene are DFQATT and SNEGSKA (reference sequence). CDR3 residues: CSATGTSGRSSYNEQFF. Written as DNA, the CDR3 is TGCAGTGCTACCGGGACTAGCGGGAGAAGCTCCTACAATGAGCAGTTCTTC.

This clonotype has at least ten counts. The chain carries TRBV7-3 and TRBJ1-1; TRBD1 matches 10 bases. Unmatched junction bases numbered 11, after V lost 2 bases and J lost 5 bases. Germline loops: CDR1 SGHTA, CDR2 FQGTGA. This CDR3 has 17 residues. The CDR3 spells CASSLAGQGSLGTEAFF. For the CDR3, the DNA is TGTGCCAGCAGCTTAGCGGGACAGGGGTCCCTGGGGACTGAAGCTTTCTTT.

V usage is TRBV7-8 and J usage is TRBJ2-1; 8 nucleotides line up with TRBD2. CDR1 SGHVS and CDR2 FQNEAQ come from the germline V gene. The length of the CDR3 is 15 residues. J lost 10 bases, V lost 4 bases, and 12 bases had no gene match. The CDR3 protein is CASSSSTSARGEQFF. The DNA for the CDR3 is TGTGCCAGCAGCTCATCGACTAGCGCACGTGGCGAGCAGTTCTTC.

The sample holds many counts of this clonotype. The CDR3 DNA reads TGTGCCAGCTCACCCGCAGTGGGGGAAGAGACCCAGTACTTC. This sequence encodes CASSPAVGEETQYF. V is TRBV18 and J is TRBJ2-5; D possibly uses TRBD1 or TRBD2 (5 bases each). Looked up from germline, CDR1 is KGHSH and CDR2 is LQKENI. V was shortened by 3 bases and J by 3 bases, with 11 bases between the two germline ends. The CDR3 is 14 residues long.

The rearrangement uses TRBV12-3 or TRBV12-4 and TRBJ1-1; D unclear. Trimming shortened V by 5 bases and J by 4 bases, and 11 bases separated the two germline ends. The length of the CDR3 is 13 residues. Written as DNA, the CDR3 is TGTGCCAGCAGTGTTCTGGCTCTCACTGAAGCTTTCTTT. Its translation is CASSVLALTEAFF.

This clonotype was seen repeatedly, ten times or more. V and J are TRBV2 and TRBJ2-1, with D hard to call. The CDR3 runs to 10 residues. Deletions cut 5 bases from V and 10 bases from J, with 6 bases between. From germline, CDR1 is SNHLY and CDR2 FYNNEI. DNA for the CDR3: TGTGCCAGCAGTTTCATGGAGCAGTTCTTC. Translated: CASSFMEQFF.

This clonotype was found many times. The rearrangement joins TRBV7-9 to TRBJ2-1, with D hard to call. The CDR3 contains 12 residues. Germline loops: CDR1 SEHNR, CDR2 FQNEAQ (reference sequence). The germline V and J ends were trimmed by 3 bases and 6 bases, with 6 bases remaining between them. CDR3 amino acids: CASSFWANEQFF. The CDR3 coding sequence is TGTGCCAGCAGCTTTTGGGCCAATGAGCAGTTCTTC.

The DNA of the CDR3 is TGCAGCGGCAACCGGGACAGGGGGACTGAAGCTTTCTTT. This translates into CSGNRDRGTEAFF. This chain links TRBV29-1 with TRBJ1-1; 11 bases agree with TRBD1. Looked up from germline, CDR1 is SQVTM and CDR2 is ANQGSEA. This CDR3 comprises 13 residues. The ends lost 7 bases at V and 5 bases at J; junction bases unmatched: 6.

This clonotype showed up just a few times. This sequence may be a read error, since a much larger clone differs from it by one base. The V call is TRBV27, the J call TRBJ2-7; 11 bases fit TRBD1. Germline CDR1 and CDR2: MNHEY and SMNVEV (reference sequence). The V and J ends lost 2 bases and 5 bases, in that order; junction bases with no gene match: 2. The CDR3 runs to 14 residues. The CDR3 here is CASSLVGQGDEQYF. The CDR3 bases are TGTGCCAGCAGTTTAGTGGGACAGGGGGACGAGCAGTACTTC.

This clonotype was detected many times. The gene calls are TRBV18 and TRBJ2-5; 8 nucleotides agree with TRBD1. Trimming at V came to 2 bases and at J to 4 bases, leaving 3 bases not matched to a gene. The CDR3 is 14 amino acids. Germline lookup yields CDR1 KGHSH and CDR2 LQKENI. This chain's CDR3 is CASSPEQGAETQYF. In nucleotides, the CDR3 is TGTGCCAGCTCACCAGAGCAGGGGGCAGAGACCCAGTACTTC.

This clonotype was recorded many times. The chain combines TRBV6-5 with TRBJ2-7; a weak D match, TRBD1 (6 bases). CDR1 is MNHEY, CDR2 SVGAGI, per germline. Trimming stripped 6 bases from V and 3 bases from J, with 12 bases between. This CDR3 spans 13 amino acids. The CDR3 region is CASREGHFYEQYF. As DNA, the CDR3 is TGTGCCAGCAGAGAGGGACACTTCTACGAGCAGTACTTC.

The chain links TRBV27 to TRBJ2-7; 7 bases match TRBD1. J lost 3 bases, V lost 4 bases, and 15 bases had no gene match. The CDR3 loop spans 17 amino acids. Germline V gene sequence: CDR1 MNHEY, CDR2 SMNVEV (reference sequence). The CDR3 nucleotides read TGTGCCAGCAGTTCACTGACCTTAGGGGGCCCTTACTACGAGCAGTACTTC. Protein product: CASSSLTLGGPYYEQYF.

Ten or more counts support this clonotype. J is TRBJ1-1 and V is TRBV30; no reliable D call. The CDR3 totals 14 residues. V lost 0 bases and J 1 base, leaving 9 bases between the germline ends. The germline V gene encodes CDR1 GTSNPN and CDR2 SVGIG (reference sequence). The chain's CDR3 is CAWSVGRGNTEAFF. The CDR3 region has the DNA TGTGCCTGGAGTGTGGGTCGGGGGAACACTGAAGCTTTCTTT.

Notes on this clonotype: This CDR3 fails to terminate in the conserved phenylalanine or tryptophan, so it likely reflects a read error. The rearrangement links TRBV12-3 or TRBV12-4 to TRBJ2-7, with 8 bases matching TRBD2. Germline trimming cut 5 bases from V and 6 bases from J; bases unmatched to any gene: 9. The CDR3 runs 14 residues. Here the CDR3 reads CASSPETLAGEQYL. The CDR3 DNA sequence: TGTGCCAGCAGTCCTGAAACCCTAGCGGGCGAGCAGTACCTC.

The gene calls are TRBV7-9 and TRBJ2-3; D gene ambiguous. V lost 3 bases, J lost 14 bases, and 12 bases lay in between. The germline V gene has CDR1 SEHNR and CDR2 FQNEAQ (reference sequence). The CDR3 extends over 11 amino acids. CDR3 DNA sequence: TGTGCCAGCAGCTTTTCCCTAAATCCGTATTTT. Encoded protein: CASSFSLNPYF.

Only a few counts were recorded for this clonotype. J is TRBJ2-6 and V is TRBV12-3 or TRBV12-4, with TRBD1 matching over 9 bases. There are 18 residues in the CDR3. Trimming took 6 bases from V and 1 from J; bases not matched to a gene: 10. The CDR3 sequence: CASSSTHRGRSGANVLTF. DNA of the CDR3: TGTGCCAGCAGCTCCACTCACAGGGGGCGATCTGGGGCCAACGTCCTGACTTTC.

This clonotype was seen many times. V is TRBV7-3 and J is TRBJ2-1; TRBD2 matches at 12 bases. J was trimmed by 2 bases and V by 5 bases; bases with no gene match: 1. CDR1 is SGHTA, CDR2 FQGTGA, per germline. This CDR3 contains 15 residues. Here the CDR3 reads CASSRLAGAYNEQFF. CDR3 in DNA: TGTGCCAGCAGCCGACTAGCGGGAGCCTACAATGAGCAGTTCTTC.